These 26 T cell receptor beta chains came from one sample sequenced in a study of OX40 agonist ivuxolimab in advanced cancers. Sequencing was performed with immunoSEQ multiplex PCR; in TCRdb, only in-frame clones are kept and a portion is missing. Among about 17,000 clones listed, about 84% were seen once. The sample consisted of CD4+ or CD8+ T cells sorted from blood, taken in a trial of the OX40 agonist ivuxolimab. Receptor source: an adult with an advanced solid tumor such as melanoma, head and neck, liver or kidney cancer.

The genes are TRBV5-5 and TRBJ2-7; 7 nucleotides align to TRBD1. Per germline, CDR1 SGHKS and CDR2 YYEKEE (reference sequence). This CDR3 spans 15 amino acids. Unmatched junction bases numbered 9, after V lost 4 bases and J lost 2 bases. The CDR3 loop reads CASSGVTGVPYEQYF. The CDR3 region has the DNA TGTGCCAGCAGCGGGGTCACAGGGGTCCCCTACGAGCAGTACTTC.

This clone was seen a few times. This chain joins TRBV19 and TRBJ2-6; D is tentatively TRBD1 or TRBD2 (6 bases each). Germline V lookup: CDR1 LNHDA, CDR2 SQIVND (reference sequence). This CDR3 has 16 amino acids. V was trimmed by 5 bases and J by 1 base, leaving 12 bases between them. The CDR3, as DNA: TGTGCCAGTAGTGACAGGAGGGGGTCTGGGGCCAACGTCCTGACTTTC. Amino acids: CASSDRRGSGANVLTF. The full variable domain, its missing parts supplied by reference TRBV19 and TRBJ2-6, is DGGITQSPKYLFRKEGQNVTLSCEQNLNHDAMYWYRQDPGQGLRLIYYSQIVNDFQKGDIAEGYSVSREKKESFPLTVTSAQKNPTAFYLCASSDRRGSGANVLTFGAGSRLTVL.

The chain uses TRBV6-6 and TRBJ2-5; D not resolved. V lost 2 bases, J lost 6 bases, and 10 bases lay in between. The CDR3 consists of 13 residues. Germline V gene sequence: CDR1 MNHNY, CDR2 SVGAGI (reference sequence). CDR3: CASSYDFLKTQYF. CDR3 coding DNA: TGTGCCAGCAGTTACGACTTCTTGAAGACCCAGTACTTC.

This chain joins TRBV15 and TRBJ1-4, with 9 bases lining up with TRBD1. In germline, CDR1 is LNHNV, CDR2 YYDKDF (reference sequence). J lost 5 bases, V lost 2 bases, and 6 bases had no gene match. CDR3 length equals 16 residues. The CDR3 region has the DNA TGTGCCACCAGCAGAAGCTCCGGGACAGGGAATGAAAAACTGTTTTTT. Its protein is CATSRSSGTGNEKLFF.

The CDR3 loop reads CASSGFRDSLSYEQYF. The CDR3 DNA follows: TGCGCCAGCAGTGGGTTTAGGGACAGCCTCTCCTACGAGCAGTACTTC. The chain employs TRBV10-2 and TRBJ2-7; the match to TRBD1 covers 7 bases. The V and J ends lost 4 bases and 0 bases, in that order; junction bases with no gene match: 9. The CDR3 totals 16 residues. The V gene's germline CDR1 is WSHSY and CDR2 SAAADI.

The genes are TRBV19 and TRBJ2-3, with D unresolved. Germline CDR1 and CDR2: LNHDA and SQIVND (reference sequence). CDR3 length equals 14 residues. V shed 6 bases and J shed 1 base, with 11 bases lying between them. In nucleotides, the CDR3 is TGTGCCAGTAGGTTAGGCGGAGGCACAGATACGCAGTATTTT. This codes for CASRLGGGTDTQYF.

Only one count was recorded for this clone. The CDR3 loop reads CASSSVRGVASPLHF. DNA of the CDR3: TGTGCCAGCAGCTCCGTCAGGGGGGTGGCTTCACCCCTCCACTTT. V is TRBV7-6 and J is TRBJ1-6; 7 nucleotides line up with TRBD1. The trim removed 4 bases at V and 9 bases at J, leaving 9 bases unmatched. The CDR3 totals 15 residues. The germline CDR1 and CDR2 sequences are SGHVS and FNYEAQ. Full variable domain (remainder filled in from reference TRBV7-6 and TRBJ1-6): GAGVSQSPRYKVTKRGQDVALRCDPISGHVSLYWYRQALGQGPEFLTYFNYEAQQDKSGLPNDRFSAERPEGSISTLTIQRTEQRDSAMYRCASSSVRGVASPLHFGNGTRLTVT.

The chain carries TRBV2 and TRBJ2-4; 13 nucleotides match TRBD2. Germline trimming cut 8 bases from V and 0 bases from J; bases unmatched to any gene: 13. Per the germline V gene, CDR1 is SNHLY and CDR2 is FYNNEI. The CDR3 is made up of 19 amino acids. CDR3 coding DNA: TGTGCCAGCTGGGAACCGGGACTAGCGGGAAGAGGAGCCAAAAACATTCAGTACTTC. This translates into CASWEPGLAGRGAKNIQYF.

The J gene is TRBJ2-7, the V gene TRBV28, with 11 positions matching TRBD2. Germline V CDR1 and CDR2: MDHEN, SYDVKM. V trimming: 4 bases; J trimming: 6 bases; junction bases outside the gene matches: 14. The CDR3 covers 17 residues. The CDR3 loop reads CASSYYSGRAVRGEQYF. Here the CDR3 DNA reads TGTGCCAGCAGTTATTATAGCGGGAGGGCCGTCCGTGGCGAGCAGTACTTC.

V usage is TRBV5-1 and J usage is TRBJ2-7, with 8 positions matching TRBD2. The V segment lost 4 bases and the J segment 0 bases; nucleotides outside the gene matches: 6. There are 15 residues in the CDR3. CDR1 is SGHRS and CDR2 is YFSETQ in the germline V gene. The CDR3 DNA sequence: TGCGCCAGCAGCCCTTCTAGCGGGTCCTCCTACGAGCAGTACTTC. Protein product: CASSPSSGSSYEQYF.

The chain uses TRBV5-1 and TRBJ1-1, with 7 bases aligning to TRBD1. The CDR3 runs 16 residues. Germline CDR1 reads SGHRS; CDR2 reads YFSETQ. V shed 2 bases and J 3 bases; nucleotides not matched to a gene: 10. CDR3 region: CASSLLSSTGDTEAFF. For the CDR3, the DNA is TGCGCCAGCAGCTTATTAAGCTCAACAGGGGACACTGAAGCTTTCTTT.

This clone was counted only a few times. In DNA form, the CDR3 reads TGTGCCAGCAGCGTGACCAGCGACGCGGGAGATACGCAGTATTTT. As protein: CASSVTSDAGDTQYF. V and J are TRBV7-3 and TRBJ2-3; D possibly corresponds to TRBD2 (5 bases). V lost 5 bases and J 5 bases, leaving 17 bases between the germline ends. This CDR3 has 15 amino acids. Germline CDR1 is SGHTA and CDR2 is FQGTGA.

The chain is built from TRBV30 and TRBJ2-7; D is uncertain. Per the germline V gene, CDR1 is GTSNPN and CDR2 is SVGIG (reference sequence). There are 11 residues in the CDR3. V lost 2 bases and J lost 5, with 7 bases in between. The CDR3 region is CAWSWKNEQYF. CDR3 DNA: TGTGCCTGGAGTTGGAAGAACGAGCAGTACTTC.

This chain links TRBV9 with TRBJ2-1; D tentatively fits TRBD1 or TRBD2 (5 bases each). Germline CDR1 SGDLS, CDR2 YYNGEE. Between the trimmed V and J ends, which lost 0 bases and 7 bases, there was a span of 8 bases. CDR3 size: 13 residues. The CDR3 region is CASSVVGENEQFF. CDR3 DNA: TGTGCCAGCAGCGTAGTGGGGGAAAATGAGCAGTTCTTC.

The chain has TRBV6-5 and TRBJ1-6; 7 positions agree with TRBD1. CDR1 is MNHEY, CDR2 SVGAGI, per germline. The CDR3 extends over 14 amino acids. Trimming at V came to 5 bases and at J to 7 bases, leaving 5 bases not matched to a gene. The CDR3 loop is CASSGGQLNSPLHF. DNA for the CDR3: TGTGCCAGCAGTGGGGGACAGTTGAATTCACCCCTCCACTTT.

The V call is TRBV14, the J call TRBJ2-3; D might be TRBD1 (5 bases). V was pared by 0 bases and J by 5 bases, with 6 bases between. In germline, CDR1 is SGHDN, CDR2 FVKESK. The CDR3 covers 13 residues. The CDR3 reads CASSQERGDTQYF. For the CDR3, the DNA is TGTGCCAGCAGCCAAGAAAGGGGAGATACGCAGTATTTT.

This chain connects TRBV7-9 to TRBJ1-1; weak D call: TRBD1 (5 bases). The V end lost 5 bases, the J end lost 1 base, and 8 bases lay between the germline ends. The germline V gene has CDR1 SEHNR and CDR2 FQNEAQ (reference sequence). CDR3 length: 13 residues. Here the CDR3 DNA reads TGTGCCAGCAGCGCTCAGGGGAACACTGAAGCTTTCTTT. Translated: CASSAQGNTEAFF.

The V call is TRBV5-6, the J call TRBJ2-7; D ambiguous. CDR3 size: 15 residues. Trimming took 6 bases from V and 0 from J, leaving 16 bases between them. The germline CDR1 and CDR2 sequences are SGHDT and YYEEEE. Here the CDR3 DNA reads TGTGCCAGCACCTTACCCGGACCGAGCTCCTACGAGCAGTACTTC. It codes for CASTLPGPSSYEQYF.

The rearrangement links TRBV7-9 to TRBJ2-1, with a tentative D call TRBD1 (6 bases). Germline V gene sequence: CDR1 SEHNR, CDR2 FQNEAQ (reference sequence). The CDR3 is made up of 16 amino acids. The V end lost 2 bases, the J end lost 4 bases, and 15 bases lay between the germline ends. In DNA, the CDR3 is TGTGCCAGCAGCTTAACCCGGGACAATACTTACAATGAGCAGTTCTTC. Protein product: CASSLTRDNTYNEQFF.

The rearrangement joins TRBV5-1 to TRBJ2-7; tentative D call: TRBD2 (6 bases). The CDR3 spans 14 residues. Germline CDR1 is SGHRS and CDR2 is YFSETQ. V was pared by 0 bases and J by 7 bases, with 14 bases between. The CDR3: CASSLGQGRGEQYF. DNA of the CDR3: TGCGCCAGCAGCTTGGGGCAGGGTCGGGGGGAGCAGTACTTC.

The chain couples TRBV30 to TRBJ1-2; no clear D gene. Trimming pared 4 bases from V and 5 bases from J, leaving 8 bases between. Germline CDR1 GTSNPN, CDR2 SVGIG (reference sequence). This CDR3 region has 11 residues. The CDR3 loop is CAWTGLYGYTF. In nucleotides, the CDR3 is TGTGCCTGGACCGGACTTTATGGCTACACCTTC. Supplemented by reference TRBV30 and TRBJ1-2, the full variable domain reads SQTIHQWPATLVQPVGSPLSLECTVEGTSNPNLYWYRQAAGRGLQLLFYSVGIGQISSEVPQNLSASRPQDRQFILSSKKLLLSDSGFYLCAWTGLYGYTFGSGTRLTVV.

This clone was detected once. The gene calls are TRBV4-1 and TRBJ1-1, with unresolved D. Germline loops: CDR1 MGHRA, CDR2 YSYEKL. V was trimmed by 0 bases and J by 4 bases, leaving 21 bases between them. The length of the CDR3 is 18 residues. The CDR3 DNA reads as TGCGCCAGCAGCCAAGAAGAGCCGGTGGGCGCGGCGACCACTGAAGCTTTCTTT. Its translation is CASSQEEPVGAATTEAFF.

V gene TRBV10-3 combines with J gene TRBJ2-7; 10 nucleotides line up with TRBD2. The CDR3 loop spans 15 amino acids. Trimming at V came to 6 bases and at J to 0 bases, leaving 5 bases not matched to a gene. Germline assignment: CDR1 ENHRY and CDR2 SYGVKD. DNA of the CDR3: TGTGCCATCAGAAAGACTAGCGGGTCCTCCTACGAGCAGTACTTC. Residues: CAIRKTSGSSYEQYF.

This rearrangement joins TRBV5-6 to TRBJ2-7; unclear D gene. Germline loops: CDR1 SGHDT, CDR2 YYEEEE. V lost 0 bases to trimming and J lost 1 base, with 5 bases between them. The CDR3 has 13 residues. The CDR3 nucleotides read TGTGCCAGCAGCTTGGGATCGTCCTACGAGCAGTACTTC. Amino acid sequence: CASSLGSSYEQYF.

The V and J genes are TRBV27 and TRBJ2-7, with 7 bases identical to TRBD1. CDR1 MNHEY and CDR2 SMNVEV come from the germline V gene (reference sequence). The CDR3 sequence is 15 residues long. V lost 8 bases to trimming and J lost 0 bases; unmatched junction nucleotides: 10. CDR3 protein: CASHVTTGASYEQYF. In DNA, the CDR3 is TGTGCCAGCCATGTAACCACAGGGGCCTCCTACGAGCAGTACTTC.

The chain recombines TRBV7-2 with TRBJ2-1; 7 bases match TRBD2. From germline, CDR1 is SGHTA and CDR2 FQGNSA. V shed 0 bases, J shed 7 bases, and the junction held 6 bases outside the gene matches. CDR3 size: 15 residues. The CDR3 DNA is TGTGCCAGCAGCTTAGCGGGAGGGCCCCAGAATGAGCAGTTCTTC. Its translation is CASSLAGGPQNEQFF.